These T cell receptor beta chains were read from a single sample in a study of post-analysis software for immune sequencing data. TCRdb reprocessed the PCR reads via MiXCR and lists one record per CDR3 protein. The sample yields more than 500,000 distinct CDR3 sequences, around 31% seen once. Source material: blood. All receptors come from a girl between 2 and 17 years old with multiple sclerosis. The CDR3 runs from the conserved cysteine through the conserved F or W. D genes are given only for firm matches. The size of a clone is reported for some rows only, either as once, few or many, or as a class for expanded clones.

d_call | j_call | clone_size | v_call | cdr3_aa | cdr3_nt
. | TRBJ2-5 | few | TRBV12-3/TRBV12-4 | CASSLGWQGKETQYF | TGTGCCAGCAGCCTCGGGTGGCAGGGGAAGGAGACCCAGTACTTC
TRBD1 | TRBJ2-5 | . | TRBV28 | CASSPRTGGKTQYF | TGTGCCAGCAGTCCTCGGACAGGGGGCAAGACCCAGTACTTC
. | TRBJ1-1 | few | TRBV7-8 | CASSSVRGGNTEAFF | TGTGCCAGCAGCTCAGTCCGCGGGGGGAACACTGAAGCTTTCTTT
TRBD1 | TRBJ2-1 | . | TRBV29-1 | CSGHGPEQGAKMGDNEQFF | TGCAGCGGACACGGGCCCGAACAGGGGGCTAAAATGGGAGACAATGAGCAGTTCTTC
. | TRBJ2-1 | . | TRBV5-1 | CASSLAQPWDEQFF | TGCGCCAGCAGCTTGGCCCAGCCTTGGGATGAGCAGTTCTTC
TRBD1 | TRBJ1-4 | few | TRBV29-1 | CSVTIGQGKLFF | TGCAGCGTTACCATCGGACAGGGGAAACTGTTTTTT
. | TRBJ1-2 | . | TRBV6-5 | CASSDLGGVYGYTF | TGTGCCAGCAGCGATCTCGGGGGCGTCTATGGCTACACCTTC
. | TRBJ2-4 | once | TRBV2 | CASSEVRTGSREQYF | TGTGCCAGCAGTGAAGTGAGGACCGGGTCGAGGGAGCAGTACTTC
. | TRBJ1-5 | . | TRBV4-1 | CASSQDKVGNQPQHF | TGCGCCAGCAGCCAAGATAAAGTAGGGAATCAGCCCCAGCATTTT
. | TRBJ2-1 | . | TRBV5-1 | CASSLDRTTGNEQFF | TGCGCCAGCAGCTTGGACCGAACTACTGGCAATGAGCAGTTCTTC
. | TRBJ2-6 | few | TRBV29-1 | CSVEDPGTGANVLTF | TGCAGCGTTGAAGATCCGGGCACTGGGGCCAACGTCCTGACTTTC
TRBD1 | TRBJ2-3 | . | TRBV20-1 | CSARVWSRGLVDTQYF | TGCAGTGCTAGAGTCTGGAGCAGGGGGCTGGTGGATACGCAGTATTTT
. | TRBJ2-3 | . | TRBV19 | CASSMTAPDTQYF | TGTGCCAGTAGTATGACTGCCCCAGATACGCAGTATTTT
. | TRBJ2-3 | many | TRBV5-5 | CASSLGTAGDTQYF | TGTGCCAGCAGCTTGGGGACGGCAGGGGATACGCAGTATTTT
. | TRBJ2-7 | . | TRBV6-6 | CVSKGGQGGTRQQYF | TGTGTCAGCAAAGGAGGACAGGGTGGGACTAGGCAGCAGTACTTC
. | TRBJ2-5 | . | TRBV5-1 | CASSLGGSWKTQYF | TGCGCCAGCAGCTTGGGGGGCAGCTGGAAGACCCAGTACTTC
. | TRBJ1-2 | . | TRBV5-1 | CASNLGAVFYGYTF | TGCGCCAGCAACTTGGGGGCAGTCTTCTATGGCTACACCTTC
. | TRBJ2-3 | . | TRBV12-3/TRBV12-4 | CASSTVRRLTDTQYF | TGTGCCAGCAGCACAGTAAGGAGGCTCACAGATACGCAGTATTTT
. | TRBJ2-7 | few | TRBV3-1 | CASSQEGHPYF | TGTGCCAGCAGCCAAGAGGGACATCCGTACTTC
. | TRBJ1-5 | . | TRBV28 | CASSLWDGGKPQHF | TGTGCCAGCAGTTTATGGGACGGGGGTAAGCCCCAGCATTTT
TRBD1 | TRBJ1-1 | . | TRBV4-1 | CASSQGTAGQLNTEAFF | TGCGCCAGCAGCCAAGGAACCGCGGGACAGTTGAACACTGAAGCTTTCTTT
TRBD2 | TRBJ2-1 | . | TRBV29-1 | CSVKDPRLAGPNNEQFF | TGCAGCGTTAAAGATCCCAGACTAGCGGGCCCCAACAATGAGCAGTTCTTC
. | TRBJ2-3 | . | TRBV20-1 | CSARGGGRGRGDTQYF | TGCAGTGCTAGAGGGGGGGGGCGGGGCCGGGGAGATACGCAGTATTTT
. | TRBJ2-3 | many | TRBV5-1 | CASSRTTSTDTQYF | TGCGCCAGCAGCCGGACTACTAGCACAGATACGCAGTATTTT